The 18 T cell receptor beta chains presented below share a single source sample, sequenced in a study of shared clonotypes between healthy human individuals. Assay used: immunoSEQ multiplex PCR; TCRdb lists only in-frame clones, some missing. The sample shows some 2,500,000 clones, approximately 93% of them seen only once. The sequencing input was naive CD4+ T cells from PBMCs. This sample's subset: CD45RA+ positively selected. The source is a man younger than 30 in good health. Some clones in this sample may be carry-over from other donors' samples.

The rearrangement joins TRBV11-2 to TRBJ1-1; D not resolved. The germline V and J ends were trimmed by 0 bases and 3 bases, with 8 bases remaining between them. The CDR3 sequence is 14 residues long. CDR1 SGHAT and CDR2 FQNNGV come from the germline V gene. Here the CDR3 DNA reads TGTGCCAGCAGCTTAGAGTACAGATACACTGAAGCTTTCTTT. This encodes CASSLEYRYTEAFF.

The chain's CDR3 is CASSTPYGYTF. The CDR3 region has the DNA TGCGCCAGCTCTACACCGTATGGCTACACCTTC. The chain uses TRBV5-1 and TRBJ1-2; the D is unclear. This CDR3 region has 11 residues. Between the trimmed V and J ends, which lost 7 bases and 5 bases, there was a span of 9 bases. The germline gives CDR1 SGHRS, CDR2 YFSETQ. Full variable domain (missing parts from reference TRBV5-1 and TRBJ1-2): KAGVTQTPRYLIKTRGQQVTLSCSPISGHRSVSWYQQTPGQGLQFLFEYFSETQRNKGNFPGRFSGRQFSNSRSEMNVSTLELGDSALYLCASSTPYGYTFGSGTRLTVV.

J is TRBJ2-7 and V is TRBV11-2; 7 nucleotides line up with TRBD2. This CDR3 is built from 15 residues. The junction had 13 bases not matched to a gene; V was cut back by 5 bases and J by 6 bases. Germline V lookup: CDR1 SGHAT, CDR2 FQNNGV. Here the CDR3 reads CASSQGGRMGGEQYF. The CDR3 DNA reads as TGTGCCAGCAGCCAAGGCGGGAGAATGGGGGGCGAGCAGTACTTC.

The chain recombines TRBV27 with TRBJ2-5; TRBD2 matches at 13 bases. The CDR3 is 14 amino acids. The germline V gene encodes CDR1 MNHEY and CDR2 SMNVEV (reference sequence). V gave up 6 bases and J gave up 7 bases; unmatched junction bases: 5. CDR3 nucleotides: TGTGCCAGCAGACCACTAGCGGGGGGGCGGACCCAGTACTTC. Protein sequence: CASRPLAGGRTQYF.

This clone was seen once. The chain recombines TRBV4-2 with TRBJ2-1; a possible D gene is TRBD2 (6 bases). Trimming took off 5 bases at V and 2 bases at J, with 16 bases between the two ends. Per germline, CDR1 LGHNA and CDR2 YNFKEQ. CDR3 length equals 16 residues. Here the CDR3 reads CASSTEAGLTYNEQFF. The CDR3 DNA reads TGTGCCAGCAGCACTGAAGCGGGTTTAACCTACAATGAGCAGTTCTTC.

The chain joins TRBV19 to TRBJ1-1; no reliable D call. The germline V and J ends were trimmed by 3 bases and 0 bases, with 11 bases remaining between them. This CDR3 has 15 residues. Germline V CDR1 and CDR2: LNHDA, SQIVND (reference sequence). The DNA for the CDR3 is TGTGCCAGTAGTATCTCAGATGCCTTGAACACTGAAGCTTTCTTT. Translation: CASSISDALNTEAFF.

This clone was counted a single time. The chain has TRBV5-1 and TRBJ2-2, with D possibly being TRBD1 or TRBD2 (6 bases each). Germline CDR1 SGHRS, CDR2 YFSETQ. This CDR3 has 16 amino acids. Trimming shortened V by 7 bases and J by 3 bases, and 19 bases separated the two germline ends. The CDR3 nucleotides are TGCGCCAGCTTAGACGGTCGGGGGCTCGACACCGGGGAGCTGTTTTTT. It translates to CASLDGRGLDTGELFF. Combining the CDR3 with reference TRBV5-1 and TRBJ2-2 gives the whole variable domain KAGVTQTPRYLIKTRGQQVTLSCSPISGHRSVSWYQQTPGQGLQFLFEYFSETQRNKGNFPGRFSGRQFSNSRSEMNVSTLELGDSALYLCASLDGRGLDTGELFFGEGSRLTVL.

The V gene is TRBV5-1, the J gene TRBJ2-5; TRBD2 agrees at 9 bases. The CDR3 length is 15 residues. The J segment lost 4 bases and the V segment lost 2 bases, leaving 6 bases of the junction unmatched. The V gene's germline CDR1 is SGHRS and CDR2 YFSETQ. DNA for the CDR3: TGCGCCAGCAGCTTTGTTCGCGGGAGGGCAGAGACCCAGTACTTC. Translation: CASSFVRGRAETQYF. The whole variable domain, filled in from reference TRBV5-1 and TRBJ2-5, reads KAGVTQTPRYLIKTRGQQVTLSCSPISGHRSVSWYQQTPGQGLQFLFEYFSETQRNKGNFPGRFSGRQFSNSRSEMNVSTLELGDSALYLCASSFVRGRAETQYFGPGTRLLVL.

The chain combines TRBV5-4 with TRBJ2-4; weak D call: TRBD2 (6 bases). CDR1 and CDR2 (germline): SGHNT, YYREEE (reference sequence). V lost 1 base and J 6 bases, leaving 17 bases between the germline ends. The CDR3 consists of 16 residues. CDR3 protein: CASSLFAGPMGNIQYF. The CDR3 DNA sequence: TGTGCCAGCAGCTTGTTTGCGGGACCGATGGGAAACATTCAGTACTTC.

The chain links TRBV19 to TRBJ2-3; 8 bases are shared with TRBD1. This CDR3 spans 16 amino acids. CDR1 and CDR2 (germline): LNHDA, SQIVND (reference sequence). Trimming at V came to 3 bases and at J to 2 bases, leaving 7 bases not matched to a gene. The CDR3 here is CASSMGTGIYTDTQYF. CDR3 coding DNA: TGTGCCAGTAGTATGGGGACAGGAATTTACACAGATACGCAGTATTTT. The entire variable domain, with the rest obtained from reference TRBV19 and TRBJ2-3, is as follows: DGGITQSPKYLFRKEGQNVTLSCEQNLNHDAMYWYRQDPGQGLRLIYYSQIVNDFQKGDIAEGYSVSREKKESFPLTVTSAQKNPTAFYLCASSMGTGIYTDTQYFGPGTRLTVL.

The CDR3 bases are TGTGCCAGCATTCGAGGCGGCCCAAATGAAAAACTGTTTTTT. This codes for CASIRGGPNEKLFF. The rearrangement joins TRBV6-1 to TRBJ1-4; no reliable D call. The germline V and J ends were trimmed by 7 bases and 5 bases, with 14 bases remaining between them. CDR1 and CDR2 from the germline V gene are MNHNS and SASEGT. The length of the CDR3 is 14 residues.

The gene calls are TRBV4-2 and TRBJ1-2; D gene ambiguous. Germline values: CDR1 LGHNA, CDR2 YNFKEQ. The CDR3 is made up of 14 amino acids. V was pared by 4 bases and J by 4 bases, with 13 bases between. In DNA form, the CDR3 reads TGTGCCAGCAGCCCGTGGGGATCTTCCTATGGCTACACCTTC. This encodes CASSPWGSSYGYTF.

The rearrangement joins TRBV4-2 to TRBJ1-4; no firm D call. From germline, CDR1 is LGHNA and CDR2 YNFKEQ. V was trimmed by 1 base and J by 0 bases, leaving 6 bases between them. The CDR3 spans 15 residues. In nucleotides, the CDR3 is TGTGCCAGCAGCCAAGCTTGGGCAACTAATGAAAAACTGTTTTTT. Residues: CASSQAWATNEKLFF.

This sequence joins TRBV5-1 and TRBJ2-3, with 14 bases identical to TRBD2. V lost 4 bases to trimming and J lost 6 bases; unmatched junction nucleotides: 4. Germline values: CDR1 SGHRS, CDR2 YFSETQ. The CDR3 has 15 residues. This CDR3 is CASSRGLAGEDTQYF. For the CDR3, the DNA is TGCGCCAGCAGCAGGGGACTAGCGGGAGAGGATACGCAGTATTTT.

As DNA, the CDR3 is TGTGCCAGCAGCTTAGGGTCAGGGGGCAGCTATGGCTACACCTTC. Translated, it gives CASSLGSGGSYGYTF. The chain employs TRBV7-8 and TRBJ1-2; 8 bases line up with TRBD1. With V trimmed by 1 base and J by 4 bases, 5 bases remained unmatched. CDR3 size: 15 residues. Germline V gives CDR1 SGHVS, CDR2 FQNEAQ.

The CDR3 DNA follows: TGTGCCTGGAGTGCCCGACAGGGCGGGGGCTACACCTTC. Amino acid sequence: CAWSARQGGGYTF. V usage is TRBV30 and J usage is TRBJ1-2, with TRBD1 matching 7 bases. V was pared by 1 base and J by 8 bases, with 7 bases of the junction left unmatched. The CDR3 length is 13 residues. Germline loops: CDR1 GTSNPN, CDR2 SVGIG (reference sequence).

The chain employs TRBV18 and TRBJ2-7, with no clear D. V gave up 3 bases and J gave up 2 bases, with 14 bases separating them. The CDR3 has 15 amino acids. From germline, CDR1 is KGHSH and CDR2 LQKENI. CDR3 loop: CASSPTGRLTYEQYF. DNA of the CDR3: TGTGCCAGCTCACCCACCGGGCGGCTCACCTACGAGCAGTACTTC.

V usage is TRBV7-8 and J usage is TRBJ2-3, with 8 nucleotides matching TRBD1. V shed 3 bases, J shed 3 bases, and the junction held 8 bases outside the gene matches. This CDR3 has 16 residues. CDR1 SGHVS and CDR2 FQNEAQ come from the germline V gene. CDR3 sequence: CASSLRQGIGTDTQYF. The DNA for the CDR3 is TGTGCCAGCAGCTTGAGACAGGGGATCGGGACAGATACGCAGTATTTT.